Below are 24 T cell receptor beta chains sequenced from a single sample in a study of blood T cell repertoires in COVID-19. The repertoire was sequenced with immunoSEQ multiplex PCR; TCRdb's copy has only in-frame clones and lacks some. The sample has roughly 250,000 clones; 70% to 90% are singletons. Sequencing was done on a sample of PBMCs or T cells enriched from blood (not recorded which). The receptors were gathered from a woman under 40 who had recovered from COVID-19.

The chain recombines TRBV18 with TRBJ1-5, with D unresolved. The CDR3 spans 14 residues. Trimming left V 3 bases short and J 6 bases short, with 12 bases between. Germline V gene sequence: CDR1 KGHSH, CDR2 LQKENI. This CDR3 reads CASSPPGVGQPQHF. The CDR3 nucleotides are TGTGCCAGCTCACCCCCCGGGGTCGGTCAGCCCCAGCATTTT.

This chain links TRBV18 with TRBJ1-2, with unresolved D. Per germline, CDR1 KGHSH and CDR2 LQKENI. There are 14 residues in the CDR3. The V and J ends lost 6 bases and 0 bases respectively, with 11 bases between them. The CDR3 sequence: CASSTAVANYGYTF. CDR3 nucleotides: TGTGCCAGCTCTACGGCGGTAGCTAACTATGGCTACACCTTC.

The chain carries TRBV5-1 and TRBJ2-2; 7 nucleotides agree with TRBD2. V shed 2 bases and J 6 bases; nucleotides not matched to a gene: 4. CDR1 and CDR2 (germline): SGHRS, YFSETQ. The CDR3 totals 14 residues. The CDR3 coding sequence is TGCGCCAGCAGCTTACCGACTAGCCCCGGGGAGCTGTTTTTT. Amino acid sequence: CASSLPTSPGELFF.

The genes are TRBV13 and TRBJ1-4; D is ambiguous. V lost 4 bases to trimming and J lost 0 bases, with 6 bases between them. CDR3 length equals 14 residues. The germline CDR1 and CDR2 sequences are PRHDT and FYEKMQ (reference sequence). The CDR3 sequence: CASSSSATNEKLFF. DNA for the CDR3: TGTGCCAGCAGCTCCAGCGCAACTAATGAAAAACTGTTTTTT.

V usage is TRBV7-9 and J usage is TRBJ1-6; 8 bases match TRBD1. Per germline, CDR1 SEHNR and CDR2 FQNEAQ (reference sequence). V lost 8 bases and J lost 7; bases outside the gene matches: 4. The CDR3 is 13 amino acids. The chain's CDR3 is CASRTGKNSPLHF. DNA for the CDR3: TGTGCCAGCCGGACAGGGAAAAATTCACCCCTCCACTTT.

The chain employs TRBV19 and TRBJ1-5, with a possible D match to TRBD1 (5 bases). This CDR3 contains 15 residues. The germline V gene encodes CDR1 LNHDA and CDR2 SQIVND (reference sequence). The V end was cut by 3 bases, the J end by 0 bases, with 9 bases between. CDR3 DNA: TGTGCCAGTAGTATCTTTACAGGTAGCAATCAGCCCCAGCATTTT. Translation gives CASSIFTGSNQPQHF.

This clone was recorded only once. The rearrangement uses TRBV28 and TRBJ2-1; 10 bases are shared with TRBD1. In germline, CDR1 is MDHEN, CDR2 SYDVKM. The CDR3 spans 16 residues. V was pared by 1 base and J by 7 bases, with 7 bases of the junction left unmatched. CDR3 nucleotide sequence: TGTGCCAGCAGTTTATTCCCCCGGACAGGGGGGAATGAGCAGTTCTTC. Translating it yields CASSLFPRTGGNEQFF. The variable domain in full, with the rest retrieved from reference TRBV28 and TRBJ2-1, is DVKVTQSSRYLVKRTGEKVFLECVQDMDHENMFWYRQDPGLGLRLIYFSYDVKMKEKGDIPEGYSVSREKKERFSLILESASTNQTSMYLCASSLFPRTGGNEQFFGPGTRLTVL.

On this clone: The identical CDR3 is also encoded by other nucleotide sequences in the sample. The CDR3 coding sequence is TGTGCCAGCTCACCCGACAGGAACTATGGCTACACCTTC. Its protein product is CASSPDRNYGYTF. V and J are TRBV18 and TRBJ1-2; D possibly corresponds to TRBD1 (6 bases). Per the germline V gene, CDR1 is KGHSH and CDR2 is LQKENI. The length of the CDR3 is 13 residues. Trimming pared 3 bases from V and 2 bases from J, leaving 7 bases between. Based on the CDR3 plus reference TRBV18 and TRBJ1-2, the full variable domain is NAGVMQNPRHLVRRRGQEARLRCSPMKGHSHVYWYRQLPEEGLKFMVYLQKENIIDESGMPKERFSAEFPKEGPSILRIQQVVRGDSAAYFCASSPDRNYGYTFGSGTRLTVV.

The J gene is TRBJ2-1, the V gene TRBV5-1; 11 positions match TRBD2. This CDR3 spans 15 amino acids. V was clipped by 4 bases and J by 12 bases; unmatched bases: 12. Germline lookup yields CDR1 SGHRS and CDR2 YFSETQ. The CDR3 protein is CASSPGTSGIGGQFF. The CDR3 DNA reads as TGCGCCAGCAGCCCCGGGACTAGCGGCATTGGGGGGCAGTTCTTC.

This clone was recorded a few times. The rearrangement joins TRBV6-5 to TRBJ2-5; the D gene is possibly TRBD1 (7 bases). The CDR3 contains 14 residues. V lost 2 bases, J lost 7 bases, and 14 bases lay in between. Germline-derived CDR1 and CDR2 are MNHEY and SVGAGI. CDR3 nucleotides: TGTGCCAGCAGTTACACTACAGGGGAGGTGACCCAGTACTTC. It encodes CASSYTTGEVTQYF.

The chain is built from TRBV7-2 and TRBJ2-5; 9 bases agree with TRBD2. J gave up 6 bases and V 2 bases, and 10 bases lay outside the gene matches. CDR1 is SGHTA, CDR2 FQGNSA, per germline. The CDR3 has 16 amino acids. The CDR3 sequence is CASSLYLAGHWKTQYF. The CDR3 nucleotides read TGTGCCAGCAGCTTATACCTAGCGGGGCATTGGAAGACCCAGTACTTC.

The J gene is TRBJ1-4, the V gene TRBV3-1 (or the pseudogene TRBV3-2); 8 bases agree with TRBD1. The trim removed 1 base at V and 7 bases at J, leaving 11 bases unmatched. CDR3 length equals 17 residues. In germline, CDR1 is LGHDT, CDR2 YNNKEL (reference sequence). CDR3 sequence: CASSQGTHRGGGEKLFF. DNA for the CDR3: TGTGCCAGCAGCCAAGGGACACACAGGGGGGGAGGTGAAAAACTGTTTTTT.

The chain uses TRBV18 and TRBJ2-7; TRBD1 matches 11 bases. Germline V gene lookup returns CDR1 KGHSH and CDR2 LQKENI. Germline trimming cut 3 bases from V and 6 bases from J; bases unmatched to any gene: 13. This CDR3 region has 17 residues. The CDR3 nucleotides are TGTGCCAGCTCACCGGTAATAGCCGGGACAGGGGGAACCGAGCAGTACTTC. Encoded protein: CASSPVIAGTGGTEQYF.

This clone occurred a few times. The rearrangement joins TRBV10-3 to TRBJ2-7, with 8 bases matching TRBD2. The length of the CDR3 is 15 residues. V trimming: 8 bases; J trimming: 4 bases; junction bases outside the gene matches: 13. The germline V gene encodes CDR1 ENHRY and CDR2 SYGVKD. CDR3 loop: CAIGGGGPSVYEQYF. Here the CDR3 DNA reads TGTGCCATCGGGGGCGGGGGGCCCTCGGTATACGAGCAGTACTTC.

This chain uses TRBV11-2 with TRBJ1-1; 10 nucleotides align to TRBD1. This CDR3 is built from 15 residues. Trimming at V came to 6 bases and at J to 0 bases, leaving 4 bases not matched to a gene. The germline gives CDR1 SGHAT, CDR2 FQNNGV. CDR3 region: CASRRGTGVNTEAFF. CDR3 nucleotides: TGTGCCAGCAGAAGGGGGACAGGGGTGAACACTGAAGCTTTCTTT.

This clone came up once. V gene TRBV5-5 combines with J gene TRBJ1-6, with 9 bases that match TRBD1. Germline CDR1 is SGHKS and CDR2 is YYEKEE (reference sequence). The V gene end was trimmed by 0 bases and the J gene end by 8 bases; junction bases not matched to a gene: 3. This CDR3 spans 15 amino acids. This chain's CDR3 is CASSLVGQGYSPLHF. CDR3 coding DNA: TGTGCCAGCAGCTTGGTCGGACAGGGGTATTCACCCCTCCACTTT.

This clone was seen once. The rearrangement uses TRBV30 and TRBJ2-1; a possible D gene is TRBD2 (7 bases). CDR3 length: 15 residues. V lost 4 bases and J 0 bases, leaving 13 bases between the germline ends. CDR1 GTSNPN and CDR2 SVGIG come from the germline V gene (reference sequence). CDR3 DNA: TGTGCCTGGACGGGGGGCGTGAGCTCCTACAATGAGCAGTTCTTC. Translation: CAWTGGVSSYNEQFF.

This chain joins TRBV30 and TRBJ2-1; the match to TRBD2 covers 16 bases. The CDR3 extends over 15 amino acids. With V trimmed by 2 bases and J by 10 bases, 5 bases remained unmatched. Germline V gives CDR1 GTSNPN, CDR2 SVGIG (reference sequence). CDR3: CAWSTGTSGGGEQFF. In nucleotides, the CDR3 is TGTGCCTGGAGTACCGGGACTAGCGGGGGGGGCGAGCAGTTCTTC.

The gene calls are TRBV27 and TRBJ2-2, with TRBD2 identical over 16 bases. The germline gives CDR1 MNHEY, CDR2 SMNVEV (reference sequence). This CDR3 has 16 residues. V dropped 2 bases and J dropped 6; count of bases not matched to a gene: 0. Here the CDR3 reads CASSLGTSGGAGELFF. The CDR3, as DNA: TGTGCCAGCAGTTTAGGGACTAGCGGGGGGGCCGGGGAGCTGTTTTTT.

V usage is TRBV5-6 and J usage is TRBJ1-4; the match to TRBD1 covers 11 bases. Germline CDR1 and CDR2: SGHDT and YYEEEE. Trimming cost V 0 bases and J 3 bases; bases outside gene matches: 7. This CDR3 region has 18 residues. CDR3 sequence reads: CASSLVGGQGAPNEKLFF. The CDR3 DNA follows: TGTGCCAGCAGCTTGGTTGGTGGACAGGGGGCCCCTAATGAAAAACTGTTTTTT.

This clone occurred a few times. CDR3 DNA sequence: TGCAGCGCCCAGACAGTTAGGAACGAGCAGTACTTC. It codes for CSAQTVRNEQYF. The chain employs TRBV29-1 and TRBJ2-7, with a weak D call TRBD1 (5 bases). The V end lost 7 bases, the J end lost 5 bases, and 15 bases lay between the germline ends. CDR1 and CDR2 (germline): SQVTM, ANQGSEA. The CDR3 spans 12 residues.

The rearrangement links TRBV18 to TRBJ2-1, with D maybe TRBD1 (6 bases). The germline gives CDR1 KGHSH, CDR2 LQKENI. The CDR3 contains 14 residues. Trimming removed 3 bases from V and 4 bases from J, with 10 bases in between. The CDR3 DNA follows: TGTGCCAGCTCACCGGACAGAACATACAATGAGCAGTTCTTC. Protein: CASSPDRTYNEQFF.

The J gene is TRBJ1-5, the V gene TRBV2, with D perhaps TRBD1 (6 bases). Trimming took 6 bases from V and 4 from J, leaving 10 bases between them. Germline-derived CDR1 and CDR2 are SNHLY and FYNNEI. This CDR3 is 13 amino acids long. The CDR3: CASRDRENQPQHF. The CDR3 DNA reads TGTGCCAGCAGGGACAGAGAGAATCAGCCCCAGCATTTT.

By sample fraction, this clone is medium-sized. This chain uses TRBV10-1 with TRBJ2-2; TRBD1 might be the D (5 bases). Germline V gene data show CDR1 as WNHNN and CDR2 as SYGVQD (reference sequence). This CDR3 has 13 residues. Trimming cost V 3 bases and J 3 bases, with 5 bases left between them. CDR3 bases: TGCGCCAGCAGTGACAGGGACACCGGGGAGCTGTTTTTT. Amino acids: CASSDRDTGELFF.